This record concerns one T cell receptor (beta chain) sequence. No antigen is known for it. The data are from a study of T cell responses to AZD1222 COVID-19 vaccine. Germline V gene data show CDR1 as MDHEN and CDR2 as SYDVKM. V shed 6 bases and J shed 8 bases, with 13 bases lying between them. This CDR3 region has 12 residues. Assay: immunoSEQ multiplex PCR; the TCRdb copy retains only in-frame clones and omits some. The repertoire holds about 120,000 clones, with less than 90% as singletons. Study findings and constraints: Distributed over spike, vaccine-associated CD4 TCRs predominated at 160-218 and 743-854.

Source: peripheral blood, taken on day 0 of AZD1222 vaccination. The rearrangement joins TRBV28 to TRBJ1-2; the D is unclear. The source of this sequence is an adult in good health. As DNA, the CDR3 is TGTGCCAGCAGCCCGGCCCAAACGGGCTACACCTTC. This gives the protein CASSPAQTGYTF.